Included here is one TCR beta chain sequence, with context. The antigen is not known. This record comes from a study of T cell repertoires in cytomegalovirus infection. Study in general: It was recently identified HLA-C-restricted and well-studied HLA-B-restricted CMV epitopes that the study used. It was the public TCR beta signatures that indicated both CMV infection and matching HLA type. General observations from the study: Totalled public TCR beta family frequency picked out people who carried CMV plus the relevant HLA. Dominant in the ex vivo response were TCR beta clonotypes restricted by HLA-C and specific for CMV.

The germline V gene encodes CDR1 SGHAT and CDR2 FQNNGV. V gave up 7 bases and J gave up 6 bases, with 12 bases separating them. CDR3 length: 12 residues. TCRdb re-called the reads through MiXCR, storing one row per CDR3 protein. The profile shows 230,000 or so distinct CDR3 sequences, approximately 38% of them singletons. The chain recombines TRBV11-2 with TRBJ1-1, with D uncertain. The origin of this receptor is a human donor in good health (CMV status not recorded). Some clones in this sample may be carry-over from other donors' samples. This specimen was CD8+ T cells from cultured PBMCs, taken from culture after CMV antigen stimulation. The CDR3 DNA reads as TGTGCCAGCACCTCCGGGAATTCTGAAGCTTTCTTT. Protein product: CASTSGNSEAFF.